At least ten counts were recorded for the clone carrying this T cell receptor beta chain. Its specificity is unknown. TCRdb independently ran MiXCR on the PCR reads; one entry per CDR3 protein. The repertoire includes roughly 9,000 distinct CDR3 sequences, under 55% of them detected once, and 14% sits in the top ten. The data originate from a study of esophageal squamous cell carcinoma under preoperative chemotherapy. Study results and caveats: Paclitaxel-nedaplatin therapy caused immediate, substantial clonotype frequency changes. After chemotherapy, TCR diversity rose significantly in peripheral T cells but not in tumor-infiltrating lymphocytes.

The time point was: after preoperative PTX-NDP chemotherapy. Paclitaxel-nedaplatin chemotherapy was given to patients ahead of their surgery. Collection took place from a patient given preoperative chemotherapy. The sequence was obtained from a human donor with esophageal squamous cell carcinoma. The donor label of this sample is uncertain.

The CDR3 loop reads CASSPNYPSGRNYNEQFF. CDR3 nucleotides: TGTGCCAGCAGCCCTAACTACCCTAGCGGGAGGAACTACAATGAGCAGTTCTTC. The chain has TRBV6-1 and TRBJ2-1; 11 bases are a match to TRBD2. The germline V gene encodes CDR1 MNHNS and CDR2 SASEGT. The CDR3 totals 18 residues. Trimming removed 6 bases from V and 3 bases from J; junction bases left unmatched: 13.